This TCR beta chain was found in a study of blood T cell repertoires in COVID-19. CDR1 is MNHEY and CDR2 is SVGAGI in the germline V gene. V shed 4 bases and J shed 2 bases, with 8 bases lying between them. The CDR3 covers 13 residues. In the original processing: Amplification of reference gene primers was used by the study to estimate nucleated cell counts. Only in-frame clones appear in the TCRdb table, and some are missing; sequencing was by immunoSEQ multiplex PCR. V, J and clone size were drawn from that table, and D and trimming were deduced from the DNA. The data contain about 250,000 clones, about 90% of them singletons.

What was sequenced was peripheral blood. The sequence came from a man at least 80 years old with acute or convalescent COVID-19. The chain combines TRBV6-5 with TRBJ1-2, with no clear D. The DNA for the CDR3 is TGTGCCAGCAGTTTAAAGAGAAACTATGGCTACACCTTC. This codes for CASSLKRNYGYTF.